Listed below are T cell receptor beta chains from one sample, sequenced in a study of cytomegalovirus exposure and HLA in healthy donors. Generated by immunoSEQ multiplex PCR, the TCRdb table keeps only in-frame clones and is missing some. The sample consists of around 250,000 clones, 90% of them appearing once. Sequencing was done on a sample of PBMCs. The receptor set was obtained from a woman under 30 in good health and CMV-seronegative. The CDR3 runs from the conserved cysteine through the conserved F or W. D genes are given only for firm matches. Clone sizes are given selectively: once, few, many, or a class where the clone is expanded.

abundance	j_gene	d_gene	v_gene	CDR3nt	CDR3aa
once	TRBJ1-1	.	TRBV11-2	TGTGCCAGCAGCCCTTCGACTGCCGGGGTTGGTACTGAAGCTTTCTTT	CASSPSTAGVGTEAFF
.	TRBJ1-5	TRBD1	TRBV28	TGTGCCAGCAGCTGGACAGGGGGTAGCAATCAGCCCCAGCATTTT	CASSWTGGSNQPQHF
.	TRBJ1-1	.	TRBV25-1	TGTGCCAGCAGTCGGACTCAAGGGCAAGCTTTCTTT	CASSRTQGQAFF
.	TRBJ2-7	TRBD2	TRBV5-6	TGTGCCAGCAGCCCATCGACTAGCACGGACAAGCAGTACTTC	CASSPSTSTDKQYF
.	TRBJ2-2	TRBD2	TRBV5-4	TGTGCCAGCAGCTTGTCTCCAGCGGGGTTTGGCGGGGAGCTGTTTTTT	CASSLSPAGFGGELFF
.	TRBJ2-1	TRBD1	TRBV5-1	TGCGCCAGCAGCTTAGGACAGGGGTCCAATGAGCAGTTCTTC	CASSLGQGSNEQFF
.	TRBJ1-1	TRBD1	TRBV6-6	TGTGCCAGCATCAATAAGGGGACAGTGAACACTGAAGCTTTCTTT	CASINKGTVNTEAFF
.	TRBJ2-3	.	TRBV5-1	TGCGCCAGCAGCTTGGGAGAGAATCCTAGCACAGATACGCAGTATTTT	CASSLGENPSTDTQYF
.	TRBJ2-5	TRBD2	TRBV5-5	TGTGCCAGCAGCTTGAGGGAGGGAGCGGGGGCGGAGACCCAGTACTTC	CASSLREGAGAETQYF
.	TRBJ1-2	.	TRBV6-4	TGTGCCAGCAGTCCAATGGGGCGTGGAAATAACTATGGCTACACCTTC	CASSPMGRGNNYGYTF
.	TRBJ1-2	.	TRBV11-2	TGTGCCAGCAGCCCCGGCGGGGGGAGCTATGGCTACACCTTC	CASSPGGGSYGYTF
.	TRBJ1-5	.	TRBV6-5	TGTGCCAGCAGTTACTCCGGGGTTAGCAATCAGCCCCAGCATTTT	CASSYSGVSNQPQHF
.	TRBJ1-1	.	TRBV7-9	TGTGCCAGCAGCCCACAGGGCAACCGGGCTGAAGCTTTCTTT	CASSPQGNRAEAFF
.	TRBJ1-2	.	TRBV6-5	TGTGCCAGCAGGCAGGACTATGGCTACACCTTC	CASRQDYGYTF
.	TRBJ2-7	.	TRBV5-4	TGTGCCAGCAGCTTGGATGCAGGAAGTCACGAGCAGTACTTC	CASSLDAGSHEQYF
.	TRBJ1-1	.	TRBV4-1	TGCGCCAGCAGCCAGGTCGTCGGGGAGAACACTGAAGCTTTCTTT	CASSQVVGENTEAFF
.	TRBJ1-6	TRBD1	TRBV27	TGTGCCAGCAGTTCCGACCTCGGGACAGGGAATTCACCCCTCCACTTT	CASSSDLGTGNSPLHF
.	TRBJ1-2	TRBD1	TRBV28	TGTGCCAGCAGTGGAAGGACAGGGGGAATTGATGGCTACACCTTC	CASSGRTGGIDGYTF
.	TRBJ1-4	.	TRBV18	TGTGCCAGCTCACCACCGGGCAGGGAAGCGGAAAAACTGTTTTTT	CASSPPGREAEKLFF
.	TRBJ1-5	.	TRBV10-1	TGCGCCAGCAGTGAGTCATTTAAGCCCCAGCATTTT	CASSESFKPQHF
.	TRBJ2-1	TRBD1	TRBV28	TGTGCCAGCAGTTCCGGGACAGGGTCCTACAATGAGCAGTTCTTC	CASSSGTGSYNEQFF
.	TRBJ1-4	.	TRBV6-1	TGTGCCAGCAGTGAAGAGGGGGGGCGATACGAAAAACTGTTTTTT	CASSEEGGRYEKLFF
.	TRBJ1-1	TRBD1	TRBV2	TGTGCCAGCAGGGAGATGGGACAGGAGAACACTGAAGCTTTCTTT	CASREMGQENTEAFF
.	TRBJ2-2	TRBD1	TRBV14	TGTGCCAGCAGTCCCCGGACAGGGTGGACCGGGGAGCTGTTTTTT	CASSPRTGWTGELFF
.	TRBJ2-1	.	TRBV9	TGTGCCAGCAGCGTCAAGACATCTCAGGTACTTCAACATTCCTACAATGAGCAGTTCTTC	CASSVKTSQVLQHSYNEQFF
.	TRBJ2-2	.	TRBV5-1	TGCGCCAGCACCGACACCGGGGAGCTGTTTTTT	CASTDTGELFF
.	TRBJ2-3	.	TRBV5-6	TGTGCCAGCAGCTGGGCTACACTAGTGGTGACCCCTGATACGCAGTATTTT	CASSWATLVVTPDTQYF